The subject of this entry is one TCR beta chain. The sample comes from a study of blood T cell repertoires in COVID-19. Study-level background: Italy, Spain and the United States were the sources of the convalescent and acute COVID-19 samples.

Germline V CDR1 and CDR2: LGHNA, YSLEER. After removal of 4 bases from V and 4 bases from J, the junction contained 10 bases not matched to a gene. CDR3 length: 16 amino acids. The table came from immunoSEQ multiplex PCR; TCRdb's copy has only in-frame clones and leaves some out. Among around 95,000 clones listed, roughly 80% were seen once. This receptor was identified in a man between 65 and 85 years old with active or convalescent COVID-19. What was sequenced was peripheral blood. The rearrangement uses TRBV4-3 and TRBJ1-2, with TRBD1 matching 9 bases. CDR3 DNA sequence: TGCGCCAGCAGCCCCCAAGGGACAGGGCAAATCTATGGCTACACCTTC. Its translation is CASSPQGTGQIYGYTF.